The rows below give T cell receptor beta chains drawn from one sample of a study of T cell changes during pregnancy in multiple sclerosis. Sequencing used immunoSEQ multiplex PCR; TCRdb keeps in-frame clones, though not all of them. In the table there are 55,000 to 65,000 clones, 93% of which are singletons. The sample was CD4+ T cells from peripheral blood mononuclear cells, taken before pregnancy. The receptor source for this set is a female donor with multiple sclerosis, enrolled in a pregnancy study. CDR3s include the opening cysteine and the closing phenylalanine or tryptophan. Clone size is not always given. Where it is, it says once, few, many or a class for expanded clones.

clone_size	v_call	j_call	cdr3_aa
.	TRBV12-5	TRBJ2-4	CASGLDKGGYGAKNIQYF
.	TRBV25-1	TRBJ2-1	CASISRTSGKYEQFF
.	TRBV19	TRBJ2-2	CASSLQGAGELFF
once	TRBV19	TRBJ2-1	CASSIRTENNEQFF
.	TRBV6-1	TRBJ1-2	CASSEDTRGYTF
few	TRBV7-2	TRBJ1-4	CASSLNGQGATNEKLFF
.	TRBV7-2	TRBJ1-2	CASTTGTYGYTF
.	TRBV2	TRBJ2-5	CASSPDRVSLETQYF
.	TRBV5-8	TRBJ2-6	CASSFRVSGANVLTF
.	TRBV28	TRBJ2-7	CASSSPQGSGLYEQYF
.	TRBV7-9	TRBJ2-3	CASSIRPTGTSASTDTQYF
.	TRBV7-9	TRBJ1-3	CASSAGESGNTIYF
.	TRBV19	TRBJ2-1	CASSTSGFYNEQFF
.	TRBV6-5	TRBJ2-7	CASSAGSGGSYEQYF
.	TRBV6-5	TRBJ1-3	CASSMTGDPGNTIYF